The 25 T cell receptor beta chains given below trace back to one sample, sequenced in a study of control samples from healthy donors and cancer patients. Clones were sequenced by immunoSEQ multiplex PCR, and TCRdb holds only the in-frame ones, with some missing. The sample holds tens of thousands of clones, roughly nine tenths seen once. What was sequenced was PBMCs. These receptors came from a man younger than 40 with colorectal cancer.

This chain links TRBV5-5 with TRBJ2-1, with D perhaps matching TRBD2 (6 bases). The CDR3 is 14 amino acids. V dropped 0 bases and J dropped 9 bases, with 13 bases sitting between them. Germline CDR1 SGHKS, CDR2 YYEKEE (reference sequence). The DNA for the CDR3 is TGTGCCAGCAGCTTGGAGTTCTTGGGGGGTGAGCAGTTCTTC. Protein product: CASSLEFLGGEQFF.

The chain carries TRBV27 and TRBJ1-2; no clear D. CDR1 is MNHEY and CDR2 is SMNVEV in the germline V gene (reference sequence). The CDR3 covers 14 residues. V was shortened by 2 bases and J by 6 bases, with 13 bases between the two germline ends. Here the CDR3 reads CASSLTVREDGYTF. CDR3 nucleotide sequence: TGTGCCAGCAGTTTAACGGTGAGGGAGGATGGCTACACCTTC.

The CDR3 DNA sequence: TGCGCCAGCAGCGTACTAGGGAATGAGCAGTTCTTC. It encodes CASSVLGNEQFF. The chain is built from TRBV5-1 and TRBJ2-1; possible D gene TRBD2, 5 bases. Germline V lookup: CDR1 SGHRS, CDR2 YFSETQ. This CDR3 region has 12 residues. V lost 4 bases, J lost 7 bases, and 9 bases lay in between.

CDR3 in amino acids: CASSLDDRLIQETQYF. The DNA for the CDR3 is TGTGCCAGCAGCTTAGACGACAGACTGATCCAAGAGACCCAGTACTTC. The chain joins TRBV7-9 to TRBJ2-5, with D possibly matching TRBD1 (5 bases). Germline values: CDR1 SEHNR, CDR2 FQNEAQ (reference sequence). The CDR3 is 16 residues long. V gave up 1 base and J gave up 1 base, with 13 bases separating them. Together with reference TRBV7-9 and TRBJ2-5, the CDR3 gives the full variable domain: DTGVSQNPRHKITKRGQNVTFRCDPISEHNRLYWYRQTLGQGPEFLTYFQNEAQLEKSRLLSDRFSAERPKGSFSTLEIQRTEQGDSAMYLCASSLDDRLIQETQYFGPGTRLLVL.

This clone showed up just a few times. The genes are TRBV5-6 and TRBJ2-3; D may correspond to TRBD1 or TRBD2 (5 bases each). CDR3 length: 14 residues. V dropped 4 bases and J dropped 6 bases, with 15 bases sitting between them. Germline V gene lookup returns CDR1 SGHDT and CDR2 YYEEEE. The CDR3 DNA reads TGTGCCAGCAGCCTATCGGGGCCCCGGGATACGCAGTATTTT. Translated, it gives CASSLSGPRDTQYF.

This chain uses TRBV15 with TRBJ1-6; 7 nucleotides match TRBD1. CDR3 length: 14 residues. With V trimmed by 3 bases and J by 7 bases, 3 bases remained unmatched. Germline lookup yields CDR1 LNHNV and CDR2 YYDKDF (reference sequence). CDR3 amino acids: CATSRDRRNSPLHF. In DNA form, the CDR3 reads TGTGCCACCAGCAGGGACAGGAGAAATTCACCCCTCCACTTT.

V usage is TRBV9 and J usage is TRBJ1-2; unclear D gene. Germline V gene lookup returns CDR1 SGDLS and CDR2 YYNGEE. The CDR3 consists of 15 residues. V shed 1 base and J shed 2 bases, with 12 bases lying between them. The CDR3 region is CASSVRSDANYGYTF. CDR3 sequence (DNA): TGTGCCAGCAGCGTAAGGTCTGACGCAAACTATGGCTACACCTTC.

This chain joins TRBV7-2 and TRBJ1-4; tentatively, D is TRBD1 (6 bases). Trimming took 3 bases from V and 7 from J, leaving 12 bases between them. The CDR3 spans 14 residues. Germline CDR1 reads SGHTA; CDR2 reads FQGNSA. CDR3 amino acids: CASSFLGGPEKLFF. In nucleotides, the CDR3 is TGTGCCAGCAGCTTCCTAGGGGGACCTGAAAAACTGTTTTTT.

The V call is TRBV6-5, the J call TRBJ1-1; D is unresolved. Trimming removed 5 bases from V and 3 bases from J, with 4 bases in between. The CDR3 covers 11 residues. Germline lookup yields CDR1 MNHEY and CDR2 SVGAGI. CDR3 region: CASSTYTEAFF. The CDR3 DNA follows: TGTGCCAGCAGTACTTACACTGAAGCTTTCTTT.

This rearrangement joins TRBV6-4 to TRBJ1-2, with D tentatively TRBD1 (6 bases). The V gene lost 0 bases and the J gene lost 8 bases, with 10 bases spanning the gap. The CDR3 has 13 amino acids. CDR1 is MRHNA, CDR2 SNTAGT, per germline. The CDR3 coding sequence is TGTGCCAGCAGTGACTCGGCCGGGGGCGGCTACACCTTC. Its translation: CASSDSAGGGYTF.

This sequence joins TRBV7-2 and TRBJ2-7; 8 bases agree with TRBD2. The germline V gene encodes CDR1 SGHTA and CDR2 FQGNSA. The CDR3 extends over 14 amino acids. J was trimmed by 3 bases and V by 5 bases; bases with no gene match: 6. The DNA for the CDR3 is TGTGCCAGCAGCCCCCAGCGGGGGAACTACGAGCAGTACGTC. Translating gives CASSPQRGNYEQYV.

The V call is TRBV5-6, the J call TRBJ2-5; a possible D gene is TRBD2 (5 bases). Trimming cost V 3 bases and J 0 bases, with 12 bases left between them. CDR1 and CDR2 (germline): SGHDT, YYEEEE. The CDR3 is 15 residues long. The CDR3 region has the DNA TGTGCCAGCAGCTCCCCTAGAGGGTACCAAGAGACCCAGTACTTC. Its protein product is CASSSPRGYQETQYF. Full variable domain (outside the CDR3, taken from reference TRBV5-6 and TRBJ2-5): DAGVTQSPTHLIKTRGQQVTLRCSPKSGHDTVSWYQQALGQGPQFIFQYYEEEERQRGNFPDRFSGHQFPNYSSELNVNALLLGDSALYLCASSSPRGYQETQYFGPGTRLLVL.

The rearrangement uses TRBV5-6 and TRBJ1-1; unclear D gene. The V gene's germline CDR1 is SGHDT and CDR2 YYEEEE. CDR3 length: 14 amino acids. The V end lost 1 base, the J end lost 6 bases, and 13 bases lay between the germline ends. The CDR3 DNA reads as TGTGCCAGCAGCTTGCGTAGGTATGTGGCTGAAGCTTTCTTT. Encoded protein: CASSLRRYVAEAFF.

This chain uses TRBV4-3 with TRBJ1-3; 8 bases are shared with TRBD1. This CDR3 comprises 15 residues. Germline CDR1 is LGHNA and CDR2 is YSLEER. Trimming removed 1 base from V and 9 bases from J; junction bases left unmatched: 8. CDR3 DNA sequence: TGCGCCAGCAGCCAAGCCCAGACAGGGGAAGGCACCATATATTTT. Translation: CASSQAQTGEGTIYF.

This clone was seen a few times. DNA for the CDR3: TGTGCCAGCAGCCAAGATCAGGGGGTTGGGTGGCCTGAAGCTTTCTTT. Protein: CASSQDQGVGWPEAFF. J is TRBJ1-1 and V is TRBV3-1 (or the pseudogene TRBV3-2); 7 nucleotides match TRBD1. The length of the CDR3 is 16 residues. CDR1 LGHDT and CDR2 YNNKEL come from the germline V gene (reference sequence). The ends lost 0 bases at V and 6 bases at J; junction bases unmatched: 10.

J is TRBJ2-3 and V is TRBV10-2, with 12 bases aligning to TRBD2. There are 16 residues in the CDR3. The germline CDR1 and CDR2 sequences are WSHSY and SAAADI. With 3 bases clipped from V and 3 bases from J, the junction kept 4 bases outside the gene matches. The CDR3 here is CASSEGLAGGTDTQYF. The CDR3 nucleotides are TGCGCCAGCAGTGAAGGGCTAGCGGGGGGGACAGATACGCAGTATTTT.

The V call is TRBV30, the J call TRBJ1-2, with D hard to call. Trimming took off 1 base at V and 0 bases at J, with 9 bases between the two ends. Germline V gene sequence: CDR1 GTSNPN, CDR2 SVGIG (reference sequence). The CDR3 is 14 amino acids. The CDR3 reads CAWSEQTANYGYTF. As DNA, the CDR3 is TGTGCCTGGAGTGAGCAGACCGCTAACTATGGCTACACCTTC. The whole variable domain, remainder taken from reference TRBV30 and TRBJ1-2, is SQTIHQWPATLVQPVGSPLSLECTVEGTSNPNLYWYRQAAGRGLQLLFYSVGIGQISSEVPQNLSASRPQDRQFILSSKKLLLSDSGFYLCAWSEQTANYGYTFGSGTRLTVV.

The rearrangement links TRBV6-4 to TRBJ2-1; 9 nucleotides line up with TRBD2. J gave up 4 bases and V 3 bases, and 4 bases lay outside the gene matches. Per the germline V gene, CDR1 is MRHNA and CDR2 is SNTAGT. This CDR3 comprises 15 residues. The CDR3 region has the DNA TGTGCCAGCAGTGAGGGAACTAGCGGGTACAATGAGCAGTTCTTC. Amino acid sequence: CASSEGTSGYNEQFF.

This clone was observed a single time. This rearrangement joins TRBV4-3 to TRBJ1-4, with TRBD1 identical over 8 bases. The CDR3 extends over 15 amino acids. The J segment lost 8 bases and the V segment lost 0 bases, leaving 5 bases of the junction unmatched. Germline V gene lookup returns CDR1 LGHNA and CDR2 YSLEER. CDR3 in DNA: TGCGCCAGCAGCCAAGAAGGACAGGGTAACGAAAAACTGTTTTTT. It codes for CASSQEGQGNEKLFF.

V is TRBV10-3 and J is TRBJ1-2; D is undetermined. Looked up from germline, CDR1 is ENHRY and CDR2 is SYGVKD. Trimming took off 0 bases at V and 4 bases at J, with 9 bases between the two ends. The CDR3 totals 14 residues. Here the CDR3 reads CAISESQDGYGYTF. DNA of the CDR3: TGTGCCATCAGTGAGTCCCAGGATGGCTATGGCTACACCTTC.

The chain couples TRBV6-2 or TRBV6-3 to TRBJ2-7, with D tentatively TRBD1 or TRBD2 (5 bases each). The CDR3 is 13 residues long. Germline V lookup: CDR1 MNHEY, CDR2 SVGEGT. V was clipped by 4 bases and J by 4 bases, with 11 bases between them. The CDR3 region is CASSFPGRYEQYV. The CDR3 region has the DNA TGTGCCAGCAGTTTTCCGGGACGGTACGAGCAGTACGTC.

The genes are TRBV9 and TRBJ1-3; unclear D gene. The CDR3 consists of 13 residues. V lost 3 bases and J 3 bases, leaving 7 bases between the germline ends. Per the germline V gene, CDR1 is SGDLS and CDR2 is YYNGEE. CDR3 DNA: TGTGCCAGCAGCGACGGAGTTGGAAACACCATATATTTT. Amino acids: CASSDGVGNTIYF.

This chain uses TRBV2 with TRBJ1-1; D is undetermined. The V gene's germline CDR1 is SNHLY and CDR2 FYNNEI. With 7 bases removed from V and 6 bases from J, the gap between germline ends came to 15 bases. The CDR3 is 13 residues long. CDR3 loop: CASKTPFLAEAFF. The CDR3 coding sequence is TGTGCCAGCAAGACCCCCTTTTTGGCTGAAGCTTTCTTT.

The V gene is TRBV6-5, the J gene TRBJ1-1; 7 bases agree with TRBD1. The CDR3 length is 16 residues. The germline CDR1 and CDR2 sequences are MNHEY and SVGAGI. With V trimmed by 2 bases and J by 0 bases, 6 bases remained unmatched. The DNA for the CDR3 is TGTGCCAGCAGTTACCGACGACAGGGAATGAACACTGAAGCTTTCTTT. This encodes CASSYRRQGMNTEAFF.

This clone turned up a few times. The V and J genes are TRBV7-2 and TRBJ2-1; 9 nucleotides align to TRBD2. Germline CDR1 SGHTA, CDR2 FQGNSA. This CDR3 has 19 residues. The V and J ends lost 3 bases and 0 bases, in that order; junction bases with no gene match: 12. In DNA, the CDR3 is TGTGCCAGCAGCTTCTACAGGGGAGGCGGGGGGGGCTCCTACAATGAGCAGTTCTTC. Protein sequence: CASSFYRGGGGGSYNEQFF.